This TCR beta chain was obtained from a study of T cell responses to AZD1222 COVID-19 vaccine. Study overall: Analyses pooled second doses at about 4 or about 12 weeks. Study-wide points: The sample set comprised mostly white British donors with more females, and clonal diversity was possibly underestimated. Baseline serostatus was positive in only six AZD1222 recipients.

The repertoire was sequenced with immunoSEQ multiplex PCR; TCRdb's copy has only in-frame clones and lacks some. The sample gives approximately 90,000 clones, 65% to 90% of which show up once; about 7.5% is in the top ten. Points on this clone: Its antigen remains unknown.

Sequences were derived from peripheral blood, sampled on day 0 of AZD1222 vaccination. The source is an adult in good health.

The CDR3, as DNA: TGCGCCAGCAGCCCCATGAGCGGGAGCACAGATACGCAGTATTTT. Translated, it gives CASSPMSGSTDTQYF. This chain uses TRBV4-3 with TRBJ2-3; D perhaps matches TRBD2 (6 bases). CDR1 is LGHNA and CDR2 is YSLEER in the germline V gene. CDR3 length: 15 amino acids. Trimming took off 4 bases at V and 0 bases at J, with 11 bases between the two ends.